The 21 T cell receptor beta chains listed next were all sequenced from one sample in a study of B cell selection in AIRE deficiency. Libraries were prepared by immunoSEQ multiplex PCR; TCRdb keeps only in-frame clonotypes and omits some of them. The data show under 30,000 clones, 90% to 98% seen once. Sorting defined conventional CD4 T cells as CD4+CD127+. Sequencing was done on a sample of CD4+CD127+ conventional T cells sorted from PBMCs. These receptors were obtained from a human donor in good health.

The chain links TRBV6-1 to TRBJ1-5; 8 bases agree with TRBD1. Germline V gene data show CDR1 as MNHNS and CDR2 as SASEGT. CDR3 length: 14 residues. V lost 6 bases to trimming and J lost 5 bases; unmatched junction nucleotides: 6. DNA of the CDR3: TGTGCCAGCAGACAGGGGGTAAAGGATCAGCCCCAGCATTTT. This codes for CASRQGVKDQPQHF.

This rearrangement joins TRBV5-1 to TRBJ2-1; the D gene is possibly TRBD2 (8 bases). This CDR3 contains 15 residues. The germline V and J ends were trimmed by 6 bases and 3 bases, with 16 bases remaining between them. Germline V CDR1 and CDR2: SGHRS, YFSETQ. CDR3 coding DNA: TGCGCCAGCACCCCGGGAGGGGGCCTCTACAATGAGCAGTTCTTC. This gives the protein CASTPGGGLYNEQFF.

The sample holds one count of this clone. The chain links TRBV29-1 to TRBJ2-1; 9 bases are shared with TRBD2. V was pared by 4 bases and J by 8 bases, with 9 bases of the junction left unmatched. This CDR3 region has 14 residues. The germline V gene has CDR1 SQVTM and CDR2 ANQGSEA. Here the CDR3 DNA reads TGCAGCGTTGGGTTAGCGGGAGCGAAGGATGAGCAGTTCTTC. This gives the protein CSVGLAGAKDEQFF.

This sequence joins TRBV28 and TRBJ2-7; 8 bases are a match to TRBD1. J gave up 1 base and V 5 bases, and 7 bases lay outside the gene matches. The CDR3 totals 15 residues. Per the germline V gene, CDR1 is MDHEN and CDR2 is SYDVKM. This CDR3 is CASSATGEVSYEQYF. Written as DNA, the CDR3 is TGTGCCAGCAGTGCGACAGGGGAAGTTTCCTACGAGCAGTACTTC.

V is TRBV5-1 and J is TRBJ1-5, with D perhaps TRBD1 (5 bases). Germline lookup yields CDR1 SGHRS and CDR2 YFSETQ. The V end was cut by 0 bases, the J end by 2 bases, with 6 bases between. The CDR3 covers 14 residues. CDR3 bases: TGCGCCAGCAGCTTGGGAGGGGGCAATCAGCCCCAGCATTTT. This encodes CASSLGGGNQPQHF.

The chain combines TRBV19 with TRBJ1-6; 7 bases agree with TRBD1. V gave up 4 bases and J gave up 6 bases; unmatched junction bases: 6. The CDR3 is made up of 15 amino acids. Germline CDR1 is LNHDA and CDR2 is SQIVND (reference sequence). CDR3 bases: TGTGCCAGTAGTAGGCTCCGGGACAGTAATTCACCCCTCCACTTT. It translates to CASSRLRDSNSPLHF.

V gene TRBV6-6 combines with J gene TRBJ1-2; 9 positions agree with TRBD1. The V and J ends lost 6 bases and 5 bases, in that order; junction bases with no gene match: 13. Germline lookup yields CDR1 MNHNY and CDR2 SVGAGI (reference sequence). There are 16 residues in the CDR3. This chain's CDR3 is CASRGDRDKAVYGYTF. The CDR3 nucleotides are TGTGCCAGCAGGGGGGACAGGGATAAGGCAGTTTATGGCTACACCTTC.

The V gene is TRBV19, the J gene TRBJ2-2; weak D call: TRBD1 (5 bases). In germline, CDR1 is LNHDA, CDR2 SQIVND (reference sequence). This CDR3 has 14 residues. Trimming cost V 8 bases and J 2 bases, with 12 bases left between them. CDR3 DNA: TGTGCCAGTTTTCACCAGGGAAACACCGGGGAGCTGTTTTTT. Encoded protein: CASFHQGNTGELFF. The whole variable domain, remainder taken from reference TRBV19 and TRBJ2-2, is DGGITQSPKYLFRKEGQNVTLSCEQNLNHDAMYWYRQDPGQGLRLIYYSQIVNDFQKGDIAEGYSVSREKKESFPLTVTSAQKNPTAFYLCASFHQGNTGELFFGEGSRLTVL.

V gene TRBV27 combines with J gene TRBJ1-6; D is uncertain. V was cut by 4 bases and J by 0 bases, with 13 bases left in between. CDR1 is MNHEY, CDR2 SMNVEV, per germline (reference sequence). CDR3 length equals 17 residues. CDR3 in DNA: TGTGCCAGCAGTTCGATGGCAGAAAGCTCCTATAATTCACCCCTCCACTTT. The encoded protein is CASSSMAESSYNSPLHF.

The V gene is TRBV28, the J gene TRBJ2-3; a possible D gene is TRBD1 (6 bases). V was clipped by 3 bases and J by 4 bases, with 11 bases between them. CDR3 length: 14 residues. The germline V gene encodes CDR1 MDHEN and CDR2 SYDVKM. CDR3 sequence: CASSLSQGADTQYF. In nucleotides, the CDR3 is TGTGCCAGCAGTTTGTCACAGGGAGCAGATACGCAGTATTTT.

V gene TRBV5-1 combines with J gene TRBJ2-1; 14 bases line up with TRBD2. This CDR3 is built from 15 residues. Trimming cost V 2 bases and J 6 bases; bases outside gene matches: 1. Germline loops: CDR1 SGHRS, CDR2 YFSETQ. In DNA, the CDR3 is TGCGCCAGCAGCTTCGGACTAGCGGGAGGCAATGAGCAGTTCTTC. Translation gives CASSFGLAGGNEQFF.

This clone appeared a single time. The CDR3 spells CASSQDTRGSEEKLFF. CDR3 sequence (DNA): TGCGCCAGCAGCCAAGACACACGTGGTTCGGAGGAAAAACTGTTTTTT. V is TRBV4-3 and J is TRBJ1-4, with D hard to call. CDR1 LGHNA and CDR2 YSLEER come from the germline V gene. The CDR3 consists of 16 residues. The ends were cut back, 0 bases at V and 8 bases at J, with 16 bases in the middle.

The rearrangement links TRBV15 to TRBJ1-1; 10 positions match TRBD1. V lost 0 bases and J lost 4; bases outside the gene matches: 5. CDR3 length: 16 amino acids. The germline V gene encodes CDR1 LNHNV and CDR2 YYDKDF (reference sequence). CDR3: CATSRDPTGGVTEAFF. The CDR3 coding sequence is TGTGCCACCAGCAGAGACCCGACAGGGGGCGTCACTGAAGCTTTCTTT.

This chain links TRBV10-1 with TRBJ2-1, with D perhaps matching TRBD2 (5 bases). CDR1 is WNHNN, CDR2 SYGVQD, per germline (reference sequence). The CDR3 is 15 amino acids. V was trimmed by 6 bases and J by 5 bases, leaving 17 bases between them. The CDR3 spells CASRSGLSLNNEQFF. CDR3 nucleotides: TGCGCCAGCAGATCTGGACTCTCCCTCAACAATGAGCAGTTCTTC.

The CDR3 region has the DNA TGCGCCAGCAGCAGTGACTCCCGCGCGAACACCGGGGAGCTGTTTTTT. It encodes CASSSDSRANTGELFF. J is TRBJ2-2 and V is TRBV5-1; D gene unclear. Looked up from germline, CDR1 is SGHRS and CDR2 is YFSETQ. V was clipped by 4 bases and J by 0 bases, with 13 bases between them. The CDR3 covers 16 residues.

The CDR3 DNA reads as TGTGCCAGCAGCTCAGCTCCAGGGGTCGGAAACACCATATATTTT. It is translated as CASSSAPGVGNTIYF. The chain is built from TRBV7-2 and TRBJ1-3, with TRBD1 as a possible D gene (6 bases). Trimming left V 4 bases short and J 4 bases short, with 14 bases between. Germline V lookup: CDR1 SGHTA, CDR2 FQGNSA. The CDR3 sequence is 15 residues long.

This sequence joins TRBV5-8 and TRBJ2-3, with no clear D. Per germline, CDR1 SGHTS and CDR2 YDEGEE. Trimming took 1 base from V and 2 from J, leaving 11 bases between them. There are 15 residues in the CDR3. CDR3 coding DNA: TGTGCCAGCAGCTTGACGCAGAACCCCACAGATACGCAGTATTTT. Translation: CASSLTQNPTDTQYF.

This chain joins TRBV28 and TRBJ1-2; 8 bases match TRBD1. This CDR3 contains 14 residues. The V and J ends lost 6 bases and 8 bases, in that order; junction bases with no gene match: 11. Germline CDR1 MDHEN, CDR2 SYDVKM. The DNA for the CDR3 is TGTGCCAGCAGGAGACAGGGGAAGGTGAGAGGCTACACCTTC. It specifies CASRRQGKVRGYTF.

The chain joins TRBV9 to TRBJ1-4; D might be TRBD1 (5 bases). Germline values: CDR1 SGDLS, CDR2 YYNGEE. Trimming took off 2 bases at V and 0 bases at J, with 11 bases between the two ends. The CDR3 consists of 16 residues. CDR3 sequence reads: CASSVGVGATNEKLFF. In nucleotides, the CDR3 is TGTGCCAGCAGCGTGGGCGTGGGGGCAACTAATGAAAAACTGTTTTTT.

J is TRBJ1-5 and V is TRBV5-1, with D perhaps TRBD1 (5 bases). This CDR3 spans 15 amino acids. With 0 bases removed from V and 11 bases from J, the gap between germline ends came to 18 bases. Germline values: CDR1 SGHRS, CDR2 YFSETQ. Here the CDR3 DNA reads TGCGCCAGCAGCTTGGGAGGCAGGGAAGAGGGGTCCCAGCATTTT. It is translated as CASSLGGREEGSQHF.

The V call is TRBV7-8, the J call TRBJ1-2; D might be TRBD1 (6 bases). The V and J ends lost 5 bases and 8 bases respectively, with 18 bases between them. From germline, CDR1 is SGHVS and CDR2 FQNEAQ. The CDR3 length is 14 residues. This CDR3 is CASSKDSSLRGYTF. The CDR3 DNA reads as TGTGCCAGCAGCAAGGACAGTTCCCTAAGGGGCTACACCTTC.